A selection of T cell receptor beta chains follows, all from one sample in a study of early T cells in non-severe SARS-CoV-2 infection. Via MiXCR, TCRdb re-called the 5' RACE reads, giving one row per CDR3 protein. Of some 58,000 distinct CDR3 sequences detected, approximately 14% appear once; the ten largest clones hold about 4%. Material for sequencing was whole blood. The receptors derive from an adult who was a healthcare worker with PCR-confirmed SARS-CoV-2 infection or an uninfected control (not recorded which). Both conserved end residues are part of each CDR3. A D gene is named only where the DNA matches it firmly. The listing skips clone size in some rows; elsewhere it reads once, few, many or a size class.

len: 13
v_gene: TRBV2
j_gene: TRBJ2-7
d_gene: -
abundance: few
CDR3aa: CASGTYSSYEQYF
CDR3nt: TGTGCCAGCGGGACCTACAGCTCCTACGAGCAGTACTTC

len: 13
v_gene: TRBV4-2
j_gene: TRBJ1-2
d_gene: -
abundance: few
CDR3aa: CASSQGQTYGYTF
CDR3nt: TGTGCCAGCAGCCAGGGGCAGACCTATGGCTACACCTTC

len: 12
v_gene: TRBV29-1
j_gene: TRBJ1-2
d_gene: TRBD1
abundance: many
CDR3aa: CSVKTGGAGYTF
CDR3nt: TGCAGCGTCAAAACAGGGGGCGCTGGCTACACCTTC

len: 13
v_gene: TRBV5-1
j_gene: TRBJ1-1
d_gene: -
abundance: -
CDR3aa: CASSFVRGTEAFF
CDR3nt: TGCGCCAGCAGCTTTGTGCGGGGTACTGAAGCTTTCTTT

len: 13
v_gene: TRBV6-2/TRBV6-3
j_gene: TRBJ2-3
d_gene: -
abundance: -
CDR3aa: CASSQDSRDTQYF
CDR3nt: TGTGCCAGCAGTCAGGACAGTAGAGATACGCAGTATTTT

len: 15
v_gene: TRBV7-3
j_gene: TRBJ2-2
d_gene: TRBD2
abundance: few
CDR3aa: CASSLRASGTGELFF
CDR3nt: TGTGCCAGCAGCCTCCGCGCTAGCGGCACCGGGGAGCTGTTTTTT

len: 17
v_gene: TRBV5-6
j_gene: TRBJ2-3
d_gene: -
abundance: -
CDR3aa: CASSLLGLAGSTDTQYF
CDR3nt: TGTGCCAGCAGCTTGTTAGGGCTAGCAGGAAGCACAGATACGCAGTATTTT

len: 18
v_gene: TRBV6-5
j_gene: TRBJ1-6
d_gene: -
abundance: many
CDR3aa: CASSLKRGSSSYNSPLHF
CDR3nt: TGTGCCAGCAGTCTTAAAAGGGGCTCGAGCTCCTATAATTCACCCCTCCACTTT

len: 13
v_gene: TRBV11-2
j_gene: TRBJ2-7
d_gene: -
abundance: few
CDR3aa: CASSVLRGGEQYF
CDR3nt: TGTGCCAGCAGCGTACTCAGGGGGGGCGAGCAGTACTTC

len: 14
v_gene: TRBV6-5
j_gene: TRBJ2-7
d_gene: -
abundance: few
CDR3aa: CASRNLGRTYEQYF
CDR3nt: TGTGCCAGCAGGAACCTGGGACGGACCTACGAGCAGTACTTC

len: 11
v_gene: TRBV12-5
j_gene: TRBJ2-7
d_gene: -
abundance: -
CDR3aa: CASGLVYEQYF
CDR3nt: TGTGCTAGTGGTTTAGTATACGAGCAGTACTTC

len: 15
v_gene: TRBV5-6
j_gene: TRBJ2-3
d_gene: TRBD2
abundance: few
CDR3aa: CASSPLAGGLDTQYF
CDR3nt: TGTGCCAGCAGCCCATTAGCGGGGGGGCTGGATACGCAGTATTTT

len: 14
v_gene: TRBV7-6
j_gene: TRBJ1-5
d_gene: -
abundance: few
CDR3aa: CASSLLGESEPQHF
CDR3nt: TGTGCCAGCAGCTTACTCGGAGAGAGTGAGCCCCAGCATTTT

len: 13
v_gene: TRBV19
j_gene: TRBJ2-7
d_gene: -
abundance: few
CDR3aa: CASSISVSYEQYF
CDR3nt: TGTGCCAGTAGTATTTCAGTATCCTACGAGCAGTACTTC